A single sample is the source of the 5 T cell receptor beta chains below, sequenced in a study of blood T cell repertoires in COVID-19. Some clones are missing from TCRdb's copy, which holds only in-frame ones; the method was immunoSEQ multiplex PCR. The sample lists around 360,000 clones; around 87% were seen once. The sequenced sample consisted of PBMCs or T cells enriched from blood (not recorded which). The receptor set was obtained from a man between 35 and 55 years old in a cohort exposed to, infected with or recovered from COVID-19 (not recorded which).

The rearrangement joins TRBV11-2 to TRBJ2-1, with 8 nucleotides matching TRBD2. With 1 base clipped from V and 8 bases from J, the junction kept 7 bases outside the gene matches. Germline-derived CDR1 and CDR2 are SGHAT and FQNNGV. CDR3 size: 15 residues. The CDR3 reads CASSLGWREVDEQFF. The CDR3 DNA follows: TGTGCCAGCAGCTTAGGCTGGCGGGAGGTTGATGAGCAGTTCTTC.

The V and J genes are TRBV10-3 and TRBJ2-1; 9 bases are shared with TRBD2. From germline, CDR1 is ENHRY and CDR2 SYGVKD. Trimming cost V 8 bases and J 5 bases; bases outside gene matches: 7. This CDR3 comprises 14 residues. CDR3 coding DNA: TGTGCCATCTCGGACCTAGCGGGGCACAATGAGCAGTTCTTC. The encoded protein is CAISDLAGHNEQFF.

The rearrangement links TRBV19 to TRBJ1-3, with 7 bases aligning to TRBD1. The CDR3 consists of 16 residues. The V gene's germline CDR1 is LNHDA and CDR2 SQIVND (reference sequence). The CDR3 DNA reads TGTGCATCGGCCCTCACAGGGGCCTTATCTGGAAACACCATATATTTT. This sequence encodes CASALTGALSGNTIYF.

This chain joins TRBV3-1 (or the pseudogene TRBV3-2) and TRBJ1-2; no clear D gene. Germline values: CDR1 LGHDT, CDR2 YNNKEL (reference sequence). Trimming took off 5 bases at V and 4 bases at J, with 17 bases between the two ends. CDR3 length: 15 residues. CDR3 DNA: TGTGCCAGCAGCGCCAATTCCGGCAGGTCCTATGGCTACACCTTC. Translated: CASSANSGRSYGYTF.

The V and J genes are TRBV11-2 and TRBJ2-6; D may be TRBD1 (5 bases). Trimming cost V 1 base and J 2 bases, with 9 bases left between them. This CDR3 contains 16 residues. Germline V gene data show CDR1 as SGHAT and CDR2 as FQNNGV. In DNA form, the CDR3 reads TGTGCCAGCAGCTTAGTATCCAGGGCTGGGGCCAACGTCCTGACTTTC. This codes for CASSLVSRAGANVLTF.